These T cell receptor beta chains were read from a single sample in a study of STAT3 mutations in large granular lymphocyte leukemia. Profiling relied on immunoSEQ multiplex PCR, and the TCRdb table lists in-frame clones only, not all of them. This sample carries over 3,500 clones, about 66% of them seen once, and the ten largest clones take approximately 40%. Sequenced input: PBMCs. The receptor source for this set is a human donor with T large granular lymphocyte leukemia. Some clones in this sample may be carry-over from other donors' samples. The conserved cysteine and the conserved F or W are not part of the CDR3 here. The D gene is left open where the match is weak.

d_call	v_call	j_call	cdr3_aa
TRBD2	TRBV4-2	TRBJ2-3	ASSQDWAGGGADTQY
TRBD1	TRBV6-6	TRBJ1-1	ASSYRRTGGDTEAF
NA	TRBV6-1	TRBJ2-1	ASSDRTYNEQF
NA	TRBV7-9	TRBJ1-2	ASGAQAWEGYT
TRBD1	TRBV5-1	TRBJ1-1	ASSWGDRDTEAF
TRBD1	TRBV6-5	TRBJ2-7	ASSYSGTAHYEQY
NA	TRBV7-9	TRBJ2-7	ASSGGDRSSYEQY
NA	TRBV4-3	TRBJ1-4	ASSQDGLGRTVKLF
TRBD2	TRBV30	TRBJ2-7	AWSAAGGKY
TRBD2	TRBV30	TRBJ2-3	AFLAGSTDTQY
NA	TRBV7-8	TRBJ1-5	ASSALTLASRDQPQH
TRBD1	TRBV7-9	TRBJ1-2	ASSLGQGVYGYT
TRBD1	TRBV5-6	TRBJ2-7	ASSWPDRGIGEQY
NA	TRBV7-2	TRBJ2-7	ASSLGGAASYEQY
NA	TRBV30	TRBJ1-2	AWSVLRDGLGGYT
NA	TRBV30	TRBJ2-1	AWDIYNEQF